This T cell receptor (beta chain) was sequenced during a study of shared clonotypes between healthy human individuals. This clone appeared once. Assay used: immunoSEQ multiplex PCR; TCRdb lists only in-frame clones, some missing. The repertoire holds fewer than 1.4 million clones, with 75% to 80% as singletons. This CDR3 is 13 amino acids long. Germline-derived CDR1 and CDR2 are MNHEY and SMNVEV (reference sequence). With 3 bases removed from V and 5 bases from J, the gap between germline ends came to 7 bases. The rearrangement uses TRBV27 and TRBJ1-4; no firm D call. Sequenced material: memory CD4+ T cells from PBMCs. Indicated subset: CD45RA-negative fraction. The clonotype comes from a man between 18 and 29 years old in good health. Some clones in this sample may be carry-over from other donors' samples. In DNA, the CDR3 is TGTGCCAGCAGTTTTGTGAGGAATGAAAAACTGTTTTTT. It encodes CASSFVRNEKLFF. The full variable domain, in which reference TRBV27 and TRBJ1-4 provide the parts outside the CDR3, is EAQVTQNPRYLITVTGKKLTVTCSQNMNHEYMSWYRQDPGLGLRQIYYSMNVEVTDKGDVPEGYKVSRKEKRNFPLILESPSPNQTSLYFCASSFVRNEKLFFGSGTQLSVL.